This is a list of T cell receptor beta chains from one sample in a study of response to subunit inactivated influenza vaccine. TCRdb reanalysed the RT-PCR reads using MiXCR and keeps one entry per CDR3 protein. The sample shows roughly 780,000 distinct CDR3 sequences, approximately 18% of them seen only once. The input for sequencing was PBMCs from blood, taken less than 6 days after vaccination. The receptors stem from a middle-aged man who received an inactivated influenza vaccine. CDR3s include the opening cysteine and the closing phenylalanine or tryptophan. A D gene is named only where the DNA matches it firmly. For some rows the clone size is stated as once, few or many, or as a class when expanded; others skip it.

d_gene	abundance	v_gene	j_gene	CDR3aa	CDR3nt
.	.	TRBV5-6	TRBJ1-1	CASSFSVATEAFF	TGTGCCAGCAGCTTCTCGGTCGCGACTGAAGCTTTCTTT
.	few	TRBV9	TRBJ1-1	CASSSGEDTEAFF	TGTGCCAGCAGCTCCGGGGAGGACACTGAAGCTTTCTTT
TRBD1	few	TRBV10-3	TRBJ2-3	CASRHRGEADTQYF	TGTGCCTCCCGGCACAGGGGGGAGGCGGATACGCAGTATTTT
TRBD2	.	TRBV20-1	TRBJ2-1	CSAREGWTSGYSYNEQFF	TGCAGTGCTAGAGAGGGGTGGACTAGCGGGTACTCCTACAATGAGCAGTTCTTC
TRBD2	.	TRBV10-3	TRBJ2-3	CAISEGLAGATDTQYF	TGTGCCATCAGTGAAGGACTAGCGGGAGCCACAGATACGCAGTATTTT
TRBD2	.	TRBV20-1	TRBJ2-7	CSAESLAGAYEQYF	TGCAGTGCTGAAAGTCTAGCGGGAGCCTACGAGCAGTACTTC
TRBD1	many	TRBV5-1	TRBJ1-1	CASSLEIRGLDTEAFF	TGCGCCAGCAGCTTGGAAATTAGGGGGCTGGACACTGAAGCTTTCTTT
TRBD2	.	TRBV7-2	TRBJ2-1	CASSLRGGLNNEQFF	TGTGCCAGCAGCTTGCGGGGGGGCCTTAACAATGAGCAGTTCTTC
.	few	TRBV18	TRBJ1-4	CASSPRFPAANEKLFF	TGTGCCAGCTCACCACGGTTCCCGGCGGCAAATGAAAAACTGTTTTTT
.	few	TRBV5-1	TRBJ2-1	CASSLSTVYNEQFF	TGCGCCAGCAGCTTAAGTACCGTCTACAATGAGCAGTTCTTC
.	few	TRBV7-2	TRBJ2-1	CASSSPVRHEQFF	TGTGCCAGCAGCAGCCCAGTACGGCATGAGCAGTTCTTC
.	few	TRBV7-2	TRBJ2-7	CASSLGTPTPYEQYF	TGTGCCAGCAGCTTGGGGACTCCAACCCCCTACGAGCAGTACTTC
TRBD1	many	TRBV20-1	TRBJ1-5	CSARVAGGTQPQHF	TGCAGTGCTAGAGTAGCAGGGGGCACTCAGCCCCAGCATTTT
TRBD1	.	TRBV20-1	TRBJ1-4	CSARVPGQGEKLFF	TGCAGTGCTAGAGTTCCGGGACAGGGTGAAAAACTGTTTTTT
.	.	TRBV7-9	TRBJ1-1	CASSFRQEGAFF	TGTGCCAGCAGCTTCAGGCAGGAGGGAGCTTTCTTT
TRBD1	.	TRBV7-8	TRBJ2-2	CASSSVSGGNTGELFF	TGTGCCAGCAGCTCAGTTTCAGGGGGGAACACCGGGGAGCTGTTTTTT
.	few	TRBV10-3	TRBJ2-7	CATSVRPPLNEQYF	TGTGCCACCTCCGTCAGGCCCCCTCTGAACGAGCAGTACTTC
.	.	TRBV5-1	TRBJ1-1	CASSFAIGLNTEAFF	TGCGCCAGCAGCTTCGCCATAGGGCTGAACACTGAAGCTTTCTTT
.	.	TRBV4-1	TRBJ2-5	CASSFGLAETQYF	TGCGCCAGCAGCTTCGGACTCGCGGAGACCCAGTACTTC
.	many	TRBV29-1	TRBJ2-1	CSATSFFDEQFF	TGCAGCGCGACTAGTTTTTTCGATGAGCAGTTCTTC
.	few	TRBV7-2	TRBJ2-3	CASSHLRGTRGDTQYF	TGTGCCAGCAGCCATCTTCGGGGGACCCGGGGAGATACGCAGTATTTT
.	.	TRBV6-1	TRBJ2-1	CASSEGRQLSYNEQFF	TGTGCCAGCAGTGAAGGGAGGCAGCTATCCTACAATGAGCAGTTCTTC
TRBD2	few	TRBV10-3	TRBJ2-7	CAISEMTSGSYEQYF	TGTGCCATCAGTGAAATGACTAGCGGGAGCTACGAGCAGTACTTC
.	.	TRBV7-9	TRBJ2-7	CASSLVGAMEQYF	TGTGCCAGCAGCTTAGTGGGAGCCATGGAGCAGTACTTC
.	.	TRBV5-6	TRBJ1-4	CASSLGSQNEKLFF	TGTGCCAGCAGCTTGGGGAGCCAAAATGAAAAACTGTTTTTT
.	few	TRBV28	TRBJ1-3	CASRGPGSGNTIYF	TGTGCCAGCAGGGGGCCGGGCTCTGGAAACACCATATATTTT
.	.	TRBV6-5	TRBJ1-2	CASSYSGGSNYGYTF	TGTGCCAGCAGTTACTCGGGGGGATCTAACTATGGCTACACCTTC
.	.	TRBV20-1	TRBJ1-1	CSATSGAWGTEAFF	TGCAGTGCTACGTCTGGGGCTTGGGGCACTGAAGCTTTCTTT